One sample yielded the 23 T cell receptor beta chains listed below, sequenced in a study of technical replicates of blood from a handful of donors. The assay was immunoSEQ multiplex PCR, and TCRdb's table has in-frame clones only and misses some. In the table there are tens of thousands of clones, around 96% of which are singletons. The sequencing input was T cells isolated from PBMCs. The receptors originated from a human donor in good health.

The rearrangement uses TRBV18 and TRBJ2-7; D gene ambiguous. CDR3 length equals 13 residues. CDR1 and CDR2 from the germline V gene are KGHSH and LQKENI. The V and J ends lost 0 bases and 6 bases respectively, with 9 bases between them. CDR3 amino acids: CASSPPQSSEQYF. CDR3 in DNA: TGTGCCAGCTCACCACCGCAGTCTAGCGAGCAGTACTTC.

The DNA for the CDR3 is TGTGCCAGTAGTCGGGGGAACACTGAAGCTTTCTTT. Encoded protein: CASSRGNTEAFF. The chain carries TRBV19 and TRBJ1-1; D is undetermined. This CDR3 comprises 12 residues. Germline loops: CDR1 LNHDA, CDR2 SQIVND (reference sequence). The ends were cut back, 5 bases at V and 1 base at J, with 5 bases in the middle.

The chain is built from TRBV5-4 and TRBJ1-1; 7 bases are a match to TRBD1. After removal of 0 bases from V and 8 bases from J, the junction contained 4 bases not matched to a gene. Germline V CDR1 and CDR2: SGHNT, YYREEE (reference sequence). The CDR3 length is 13 residues. CDR3 sequence: CASSLGGDREAFF. The CDR3 region has the DNA TGTGCCAGCAGCTTGGGTGGGGACAGAGAAGCTTTCTTT.

The V and J genes are TRBV11-3 and TRBJ2-5; 9 bases are shared with TRBD1. J lost 5 bases, V lost 2 bases, and 6 bases had no gene match. In germline, CDR1 is SGHNT, CDR2 YENEEA. This CDR3 region has 15 residues. The CDR3 region is CASSLTGTGRETQYF. CDR3 bases: TGTGCCAGCAGCTTAACCGGGACAGGGAGGGAGACCCAGTACTTC.

This rearrangement joins TRBV28 to TRBJ2-1, with TRBD2 as a possible D gene (6 bases). Trimming took 8 bases from V and 6 from J, leaving 14 bases between them. CDR1 and CDR2 (germline): MDHEN, SYDVKM. This CDR3 has 13 amino acids. In DNA, the CDR3 is TGTGCCAGCCTAAAGACTAGTTTCAATGAGCAGTTCTTC. It is translated as CASLKTSFNEQFF.

V is TRBV28 and J is TRBJ2-3, with TRBD1 matching 10 bases. The CDR3 runs 14 residues. V lost 6 bases and J lost 4; bases outside the gene matches: 4. The V gene's germline CDR1 is MDHEN and CDR2 SYDVKM. The CDR3 DNA follows: TGTGCCAGCAGGACAGGGGGCGACCCAGATACGCAGTATTTT. The encoded protein is CASRTGGDPDTQYF. The whole variable domain, remainder taken from reference TRBV28 and TRBJ2-3, is DVKVTQSSRYLVKRTGEKVFLECVQDMDHENMFWYRQDPGLGLRLIYFSYDVKMKEKGDIPEGYSVSREKKERFSLILESASTNQTSMYLCASRTGGDPDTQYFGPGTRLTVL.

The rearrangement links TRBV6-1 to TRBJ2-7; 7 positions agree with TRBD2. Germline lookup yields CDR1 MNHNS and CDR2 SASEGT. This CDR3 is built from 17 residues. The ends lost 1 base at V and 3 bases at J; junction bases unmatched: 12. DNA of the CDR3: TGTGCCAGCAGTGAAGTTTTTTTCCGGGAGGTGTTCTACGAGCAGTACTTC. It yields the protein CASSEVFFREVFYEQYF.

This chain joins TRBV9 and TRBJ2-3, with a tentative D call TRBD2 (5 bases). The CDR3 consists of 13 residues. Between the trimmed V and J ends, which lost 2 bases and 4 bases, there was a span of 8 bases. Germline V gene lookup returns CDR1 SGDLS and CDR2 YYNGEE. The CDR3 bases are TGTGCCAGCAGCGTGGCGGGTTCAGATACGCAGTATTTT. Protein product: CASSVAGSDTQYF.

The chain combines TRBV14 with TRBJ2-1, with TRBD2 matching 8 bases. The CDR3 is 17 amino acids. V lost 4 bases to trimming and J lost 0 bases; unmatched junction nucleotides: 8. Per germline, CDR1 SGHDN and CDR2 FVKESK. The CDR3, as DNA: TGTGCCAGCAGCCCATCTAGGAGCGGGAGCTCCTACAATGAGCAGTTCTTC. Protein: CASSPSRSGSSYNEQFF.

The chain carries TRBV7-3 and TRBJ2-7, with D tentatively TRBD2 (6 bases). The CDR3 loop spans 15 amino acids. V was shortened by 1 base and J by 2 bases, with 12 bases between the two germline ends. Germline V gives CDR1 SGHTA, CDR2 FQGTGA. CDR3 DNA sequence: TGTGCCAGCAGCTTAAACGGCGGGGATACCTACGAGCAGTACTTC. It yields the protein CASSLNGGDTYEQYF.

This sequence joins TRBV13 and TRBJ2-2; TRBD1 is a possible D gene (7 bases). The CDR3 runs 16 residues. Trimming removed 5 bases at V and 2 bases at J, with 15 bases between. Germline CDR1 PRHDT, CDR2 FYEKMQ (reference sequence). This chain's CDR3 is CASSGGTEGNTGELFF. The CDR3, as DNA: TGTGCCAGCAGCGGAGGGACAGAAGGCAACACCGGGGAGCTGTTTTTT.

This CDR3 is CSVRGGDTGELFF. The CDR3 DNA reads as TGCAGCGTGAGGGGGGGGGACACCGGGGAGCTGTTTTTT. This chain uses TRBV29-1 with TRBJ2-2, with D possibly being TRBD2 (7 bases). Trimming took off 6 bases at V and 3 bases at J, with 11 bases between the two ends. This CDR3 contains 13 residues. Germline loops: CDR1 SQVTM, CDR2 ANQGSEA.

V and J are TRBV30 and TRBJ1-2; tentatively, D is TRBD1 (6 bases). The CDR3 totals 15 residues. V was clipped by 4 bases and J by 8 bases, with 23 bases between them. Germline loops: CDR1 GTSNPN, CDR2 SVGIG (reference sequence). CDR3 DNA: TGTGCCTGGACCAAAGCGACAGGTAGCGCTGGGGGCTACACCTTC. This translates into CAWTKATGSAGGYTF.

The rearrangement links TRBV28 to TRBJ2-7, with TRBD1 as a possible D gene (5 bases). Trimming cost V 4 bases and J 0 bases, with 13 bases left between them. The CDR3 loop spans 15 amino acids. Germline V gene sequence: CDR1 MDHEN, CDR2 SYDVKM. The CDR3 DNA is TGTGCCAGCAGTTCCGGACACTGGAGCTCCTACGAGCAGTACTTC. This codes for CASSSGHWSSYEQYF.

The V call is TRBV6-5, the J call TRBJ2-1, with 8 bases matching TRBD1. V was clipped by 6 bases and J by 1 base; unmatched bases: 2. The germline gives CDR1 MNHEY, CDR2 SVGAGI. This CDR3 has 14 amino acids. CDR3 sequence reads: CASSGQGSYNEQFF. The CDR3 DNA sequence: TGTGCCAGCAGCGGACAGGGATCCTACAATGAGCAGTTCTTC.

The gene calls are TRBV4-2 and TRBJ2-7; D unclear. This CDR3 is 12 amino acids long. Germline V gives CDR1 LGHNA, CDR2 YNFKEQ. The V end lost 5 bases, the J end lost 1 base, and 6 bases lay between the germline ends. CDR3 amino acids: CASSSSSYEQYF. CDR3 sequence (DNA): TGTGCCAGCAGCTCCAGTTCCTACGAGCAGTACTTC.

This chain connects TRBV14 to TRBJ2-2; 8 bases map to TRBD2. The CDR3 contains 16 residues. Trimming cost V 2 bases and J 5 bases; bases outside gene matches: 7. From germline, CDR1 is SGHDN and CDR2 FVKESK. CDR3 sequence (DNA): TGTGCCAGCAGCCAATCACCGGGAGGGAAGACCGGGGAGCTGTTTTTT. Amino acids: CASSQSPGGKTGELFF. The whole variable domain, filled in from reference TRBV14 and TRBJ2-2, reads EAGVTQFPSHSVIEKGQTVTLRCDPISGHDNLYWYRRVMGKEIKFLLHFVKESKQDESGMPNNRFLAERTGGTYSTLKVQPAELEDSGVYFCASSQSPGGKTGELFFGEGSRLTVL.

This clone was counted once. V is TRBV6-5 and J is TRBJ2-2; D is uncertain. Between the trimmed V and J ends, which lost 3 bases and 0 bases, there was a span of 5 bases. The CDR3 is 14 residues long. Germline V gives CDR1 MNHEY, CDR2 SVGAGI. CDR3 in DNA: TGTGCCAGCAGTTATATGTCGAACACCGGGGAGCTGTTTTTT. Translation gives CASSYMSNTGELFF.

The rearrangement joins TRBV29-1 to TRBJ2-1; 9 bases are a match to TRBD1. The length of the CDR3 is 13 residues. Germline V gene data show CDR1 as SQVTM and CDR2 as ANQGSEA. With V trimmed by 6 bases and J by 8 bases, 8 bases remained unmatched. CDR3 sequence: CSVSTTGGDEQFF. CDR3 coding DNA: TGCAGCGTCTCGACGACAGGGGGTGATGAGCAGTTCTTC.

This chain uses TRBV9 with TRBJ2-2; 7 bases are shared with TRBD2. The CDR3 sequence is 16 residues long. Germline CDR1 is SGDLS and CDR2 is YYNGEE. With V trimmed by 2 bases and J by 1 base, 5 bases remained unmatched. CDR3 in DNA: TGTGCCAGCAGCGTGACTAGCCGGGAGAACACCGGGGAGCTGTTTTTT. This sequence encodes CASSVTSRENTGELFF.

In this sample, this clone turned up once. This chain uses TRBV29-1 with TRBJ2-1, with D unresolved. This CDR3 contains 13 residues. The V end was cut by 3 bases, the J end by 4 bases, with 10 bases between. The germline V gene encodes CDR1 SQVTM and CDR2 ANQGSEA. The CDR3 sequence is CSVELYSYNEQFF. Written as DNA, the CDR3 is TGCAGCGTTGAGCTTTACTCTTACAATGAGCAGTTCTTC.

The chain combines TRBV15 with TRBJ1-5; 7 positions match TRBD1. V dropped 5 bases and J dropped 3; count of bases not matched to a gene: 7. The CDR3 contains 15 residues. Germline V lookup: CDR1 LNHNV, CDR2 YYDKDF (reference sequence). CDR3 nucleotide sequence: TGTGCCACCAGCCACGGACAGGTGACCAATCAGCCCCAGCATTTT. Translation gives CATSHGQVTNQPQHF.

This sequence joins TRBV19 and TRBJ2-1, with 7 bases aligning to TRBD1. Germline loops: CDR1 LNHDA, CDR2 SQIVND (reference sequence). V lost 4 bases and J lost 1; bases outside the gene matches: 1. The CDR3 contains 14 residues. The CDR3 DNA sequence: TGTGCCAGTAGTAACAGGGGATCCTACAATGAGCAGTTCTTC. Protein sequence: CASSNRGSYNEQFF.